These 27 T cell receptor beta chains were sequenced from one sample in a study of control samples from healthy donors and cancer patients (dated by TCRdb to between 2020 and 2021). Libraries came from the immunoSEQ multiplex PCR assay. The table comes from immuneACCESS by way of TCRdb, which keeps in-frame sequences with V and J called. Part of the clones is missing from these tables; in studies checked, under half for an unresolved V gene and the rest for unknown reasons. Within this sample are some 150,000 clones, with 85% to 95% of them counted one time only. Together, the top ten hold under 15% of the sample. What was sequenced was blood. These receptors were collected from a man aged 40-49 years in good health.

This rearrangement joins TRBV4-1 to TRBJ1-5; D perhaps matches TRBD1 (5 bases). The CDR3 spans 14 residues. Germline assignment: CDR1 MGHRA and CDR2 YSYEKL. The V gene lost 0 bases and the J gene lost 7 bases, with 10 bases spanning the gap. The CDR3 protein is CASSQESGPQPQHF. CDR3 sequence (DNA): TGCGCCAGCAGCCAAGAGTCAGGGCCCCAGCCCCAGCATTTT.

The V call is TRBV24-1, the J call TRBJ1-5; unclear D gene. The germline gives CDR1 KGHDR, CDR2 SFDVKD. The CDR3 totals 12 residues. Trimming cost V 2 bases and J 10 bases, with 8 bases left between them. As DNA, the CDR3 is TGTGCCACCAGTGATTCAGTAGAACCCCAGCATTTT. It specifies CATSDSVEPQHF.

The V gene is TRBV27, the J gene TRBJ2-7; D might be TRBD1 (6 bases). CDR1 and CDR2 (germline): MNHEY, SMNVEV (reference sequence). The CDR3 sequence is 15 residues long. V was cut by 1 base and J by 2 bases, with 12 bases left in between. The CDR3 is CASSLFRGTPYEQYF. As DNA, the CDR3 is TGTGCCAGCAGTTTATTCAGGGGAACCCCCTACGAGCAGTACTTC.

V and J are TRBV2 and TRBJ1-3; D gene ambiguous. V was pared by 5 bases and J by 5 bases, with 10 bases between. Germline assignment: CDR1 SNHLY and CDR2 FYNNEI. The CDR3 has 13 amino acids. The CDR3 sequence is CASSQYGRNTIYF. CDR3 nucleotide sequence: TGTGCCAGCAGTCAGTATGGACGAAACACCATATATTTT.

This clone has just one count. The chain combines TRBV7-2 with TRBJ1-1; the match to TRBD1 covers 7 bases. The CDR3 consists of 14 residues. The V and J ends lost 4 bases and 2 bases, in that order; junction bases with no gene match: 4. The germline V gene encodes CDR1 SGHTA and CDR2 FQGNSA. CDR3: CASSSGQLNTEAFF. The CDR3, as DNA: TGTGCCAGCAGCTCGGGACAGCTTAACACTGAAGCTTTCTTT.

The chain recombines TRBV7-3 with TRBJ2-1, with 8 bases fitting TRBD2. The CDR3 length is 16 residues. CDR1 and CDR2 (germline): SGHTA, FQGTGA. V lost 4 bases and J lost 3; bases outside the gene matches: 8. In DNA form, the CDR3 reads TGTGCCAGCAGCTGGGGGCCCACTAGCGGCTACAATGAGCAGTTCTTC. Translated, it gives CASSWGPTSGYNEQFF.

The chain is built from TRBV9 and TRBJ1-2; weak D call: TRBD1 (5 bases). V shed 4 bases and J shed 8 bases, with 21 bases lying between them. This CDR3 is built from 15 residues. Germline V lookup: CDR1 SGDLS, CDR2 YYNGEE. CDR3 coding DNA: TGTGCCAGCAGCCCCCCGGTCGCTCAGGGAAGCGGCTACACCTTC. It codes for CASSPPVAQGSGYTF.

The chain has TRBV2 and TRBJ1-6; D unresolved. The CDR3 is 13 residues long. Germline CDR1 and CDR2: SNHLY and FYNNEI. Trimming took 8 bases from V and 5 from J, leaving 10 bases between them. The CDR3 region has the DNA TGTGCCAGCGGTACGGGTAATAATTCACCCCTCCACTTT. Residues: CASGTGNNSPLHF.

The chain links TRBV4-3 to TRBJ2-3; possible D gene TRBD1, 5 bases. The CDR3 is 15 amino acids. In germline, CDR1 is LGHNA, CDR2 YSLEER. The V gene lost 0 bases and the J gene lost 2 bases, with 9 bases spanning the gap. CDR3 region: CASSQENRLTDTQYF. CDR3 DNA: TGCGCCAGCAGCCAAGAGAACAGGCTCACAGATACGCAGTATTTT.

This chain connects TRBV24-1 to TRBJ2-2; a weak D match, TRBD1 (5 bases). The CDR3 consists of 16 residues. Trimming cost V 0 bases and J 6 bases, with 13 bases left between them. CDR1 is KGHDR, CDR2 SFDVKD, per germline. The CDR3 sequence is CATSDLQTGLSGELFF. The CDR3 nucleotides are TGTGCCACCAGTGATTTGCAAACAGGTCTGTCCGGGGAGCTGTTTTTT.

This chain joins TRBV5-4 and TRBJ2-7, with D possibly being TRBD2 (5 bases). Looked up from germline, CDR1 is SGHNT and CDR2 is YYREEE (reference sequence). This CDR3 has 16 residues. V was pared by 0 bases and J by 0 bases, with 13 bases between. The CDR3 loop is CASSLGQRQSSYEQYF. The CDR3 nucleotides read TGTGCCAGCAGCTTGGGGCAGCGGCAGAGCTCCTACGAGCAGTACTTC.

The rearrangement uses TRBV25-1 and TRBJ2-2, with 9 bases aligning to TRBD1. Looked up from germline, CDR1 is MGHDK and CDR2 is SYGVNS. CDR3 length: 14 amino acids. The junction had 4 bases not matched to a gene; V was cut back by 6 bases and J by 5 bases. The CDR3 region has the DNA TGTGCCAGCAGGATGACAGGGGGTACCGGGGAGCTGTTTTTT. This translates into CASRMTGGTGELFF.

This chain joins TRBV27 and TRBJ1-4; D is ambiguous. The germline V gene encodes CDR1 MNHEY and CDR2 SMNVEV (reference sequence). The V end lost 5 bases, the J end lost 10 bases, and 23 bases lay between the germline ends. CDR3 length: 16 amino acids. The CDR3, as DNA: TGTGCCAGCAGTCCCCTTGGAGGGCTTGGGGAGGCAAAACTGTTTTTT. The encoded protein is CASSPLGGLGEAKLFF.

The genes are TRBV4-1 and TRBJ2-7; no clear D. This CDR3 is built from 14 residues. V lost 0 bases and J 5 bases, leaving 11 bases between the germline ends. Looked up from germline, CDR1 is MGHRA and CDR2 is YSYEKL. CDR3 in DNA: TGCGCCAGCAGCCAAGATATCCTCGGCCACGAGCAGTACTTC. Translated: CASSQDILGHEQYF.

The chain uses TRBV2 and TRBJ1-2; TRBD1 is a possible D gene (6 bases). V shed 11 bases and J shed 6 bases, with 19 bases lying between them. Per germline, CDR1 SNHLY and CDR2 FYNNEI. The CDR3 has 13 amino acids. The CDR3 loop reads CAGQTGARDGYTF. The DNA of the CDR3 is TGTGCCGGTCAAACGGGGGCCCGGGATGGCTACACCTTC.

As DNA, the CDR3 is TGTGCCAGCAGCTTGGATGATGAGCAGTTCTTC. Its protein product is CASSLDDEQFF. The chain has TRBV7-9 and TRBJ2-1, with D hard to call. V gave up 3 bases and J gave up 8 bases, with 5 bases separating them. The CDR3 totals 11 residues. Per germline, CDR1 SEHNR and CDR2 FQNEAQ (reference sequence).

The CDR3 loop reads CASSYVKKETQYF. CDR3 bases: TGTGCCAGCAGTTACGTCAAAAAAGAGACCCAGTACTTC. The V gene is TRBV6-2 or TRBV6-3, the J gene TRBJ2-5; D call uncertain. CDR3 length: 13 amino acids. V was cut by 2 bases and J by 3 bases, with 7 bases left in between. Germline V gene data show CDR1 as MNHEY and CDR2 as SVGEGT.

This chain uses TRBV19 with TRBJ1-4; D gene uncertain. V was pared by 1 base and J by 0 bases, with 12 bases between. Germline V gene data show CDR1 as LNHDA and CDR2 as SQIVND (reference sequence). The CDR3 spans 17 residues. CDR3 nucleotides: TGTGCCAGTAGTATAGCCGGGGTTCCGGCAACTAATGAAAAACTGTTTTTT. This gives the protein CASSIAGVPATNEKLFF.

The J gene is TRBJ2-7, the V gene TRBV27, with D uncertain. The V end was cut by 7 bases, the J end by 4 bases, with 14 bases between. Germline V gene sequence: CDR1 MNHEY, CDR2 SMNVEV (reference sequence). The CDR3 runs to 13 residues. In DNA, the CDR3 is TGTGCCAGCAAGACTCCAGATTTATACGAGCAGTACTTC. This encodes CASKTPDLYEQYF.

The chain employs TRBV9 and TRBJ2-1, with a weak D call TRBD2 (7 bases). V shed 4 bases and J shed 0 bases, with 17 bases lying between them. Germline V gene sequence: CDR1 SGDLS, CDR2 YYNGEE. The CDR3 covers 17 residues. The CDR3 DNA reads TGTGCCAGCAGCCCAAAGGGGGGGCGGCACTCCTACAATGAGCAGTTCTTC. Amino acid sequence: CASSPKGGRHSYNEQFF.

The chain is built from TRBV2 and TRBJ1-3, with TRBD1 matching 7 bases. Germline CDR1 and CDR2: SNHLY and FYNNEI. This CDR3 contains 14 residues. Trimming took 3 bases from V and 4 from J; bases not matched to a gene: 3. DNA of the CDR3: TGTGCCAGCAGTGAGTTGACAGGGGGAAACACCATATATTTT. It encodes CASSELTGGNTIYF.

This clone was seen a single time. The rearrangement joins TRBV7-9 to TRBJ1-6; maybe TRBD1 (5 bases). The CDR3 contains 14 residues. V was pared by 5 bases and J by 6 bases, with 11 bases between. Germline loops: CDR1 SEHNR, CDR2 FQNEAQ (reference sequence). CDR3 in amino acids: CASSDGGSNSPLHF. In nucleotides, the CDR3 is TGTGCCAGCAGCGACGGGGGGAGTAATTCACCCCTCCACTTT.

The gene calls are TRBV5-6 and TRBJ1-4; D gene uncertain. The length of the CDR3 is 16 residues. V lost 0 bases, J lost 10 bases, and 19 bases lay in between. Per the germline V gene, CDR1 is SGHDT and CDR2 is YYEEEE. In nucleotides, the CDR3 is TGTGCCAGCAGCTTGGCTTCGGAAAAGAATGGAGGAAAACTGTTTTTT. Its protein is CASSLASEKNGGKLFF.

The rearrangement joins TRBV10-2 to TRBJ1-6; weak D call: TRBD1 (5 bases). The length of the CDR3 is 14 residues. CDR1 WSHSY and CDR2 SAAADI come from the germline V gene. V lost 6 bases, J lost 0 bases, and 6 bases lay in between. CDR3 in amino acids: CASRQGSYNSPLHF. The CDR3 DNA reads TGCGCCAGCAGGCAGGGCTCCTATAATTCACCCCTCCACTTT.

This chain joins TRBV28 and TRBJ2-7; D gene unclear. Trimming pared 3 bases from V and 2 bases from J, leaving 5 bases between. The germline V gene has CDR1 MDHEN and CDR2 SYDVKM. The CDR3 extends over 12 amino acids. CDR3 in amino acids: CASSFSTYEQYF. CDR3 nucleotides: TGTGCCAGCAGTTTTTCCACCTACGAGCAGTACTTC.

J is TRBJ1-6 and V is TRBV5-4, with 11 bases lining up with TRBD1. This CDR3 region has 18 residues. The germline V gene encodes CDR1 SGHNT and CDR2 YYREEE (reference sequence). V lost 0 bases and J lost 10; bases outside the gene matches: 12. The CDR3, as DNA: TGTGCCAGCAGCTTGGCCCCGGGTGTTGGGACAGGGGGATCACCCCTCCACTTT. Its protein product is CASSLAPGVGTGGSPLHF.

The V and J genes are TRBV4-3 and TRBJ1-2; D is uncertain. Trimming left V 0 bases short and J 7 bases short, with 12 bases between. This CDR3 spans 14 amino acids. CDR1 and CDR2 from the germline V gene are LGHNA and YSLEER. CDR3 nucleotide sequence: TGCGCCAGCAGCCAAGATGGCCGGGTCGCTGGCTACACCTTC. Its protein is CASSQDGRVAGYTF.